This is a list of T cell receptor beta chains from one sample in a study of follicular helper T cells after annual influenza vaccination. The protocol was immunoSEQ multiplex PCR, while the TCRdb copy is restricted to in-frame clones and leaves out a portion. The data show nearly 2,500 clones, roughly 80% seen once. The material sequenced was CXCR5+ CD38- circulating T follicular helper cells from blood, taken on the day of influenza vaccination. These receptors were taken from an adult who received the influenza vaccine. CDR3s include the opening cysteine and the closing phenylalanine or tryptophan. Each record gives: V gene, J gene, clone size, D gene, CDR3 DNA, CDR3 protein. The D gene is left open where the match is weak. Clone size appears in some rows only: once, few, many, or a class for an expanded clone.

TRBV18	TRBJ2-2	-	-	TGTGCCAGCTCACCAGCTCGCGGGATGAACACCGGGGAGCTGTTTTTT	CASSPARGMNTGELFF
TRBV18	TRBJ1-6	-	-	TGTGCCAGCTCACCATACGCACAACGGGATAATTCACCCCTCCACTTT	CASSPYAQRDNSPLHF
TRBV29-1	TRBJ1-4	-	-	TGCAGCGTTGAAGATCTCGGTGAAGCTAATGAAAAACTGTTTTTT	CSVEDLGEANEKLFF
TRBV28	TRBJ1-1	-	-	TGTGCCAGCTGGTCGGCGGGAGCTGAAGCTTTCTTT	CASWSAGAEAFF
TRBV11-3	TRBJ2-3	-	TRBD2	TGTGCCAGCAGTTTCGGTTTAGCGGGAGGACATACGCAGTATTTT	CASSFGLAGGHTQYF
TRBV5-1	TRBJ2-1	-	-	TGCGCCAGCAGCACAAGCGTCCTAACACTGAACAATGAGCAGTTCTTC	CASSTSVLTLNNEQFF
TRBV6-1	TRBJ1-3	-	TRBD1	TGTGCCGGAAGATCAGGGGGCGCTGGAAACACCATATATTTT	CAGRSGGAGNTIYF
TRBV14	TRBJ2-2	once	-	TGTGCCAGCAGAGCCAGGGTGGCAACCGGGGAGCTGTTTTTT	CASRARVATGELFF
TRBV10-1	TRBJ2-3	-	TRBD1	TGCGCCAGCAGTGAGTCCCAGGGGGCCCTTTCGTATACGCAGTATTTT	CASSESQGALSYTQYF
TRBV7-2	TRBJ2-3	-	-	TGTGCCAGCAGCCCAGACTCAGGGCTAGATACGCAGTATTTT	CASSPDSGLDTQYF
TRBV15	TRBJ2-1	-	TRBD1	TGTGCCACCAGCAGAGGGTCAGGGGGTACCGACAATGAGCAGTTCTTC	CATSRGSGGTDNEQFF
TRBV6-6	TRBJ2-7	-	-	TGTGCCAGCAGTACAGGGGGGACTAGGGAGCAGTACTTC	CASSTGGTREQYF
TRBV7-6	TRBJ1-1	-	-	TGTGCCAGCAGCTTAGGGACGGGCGTATTGGCTTTCTTT	CASSLGTGVLAFF
TRBV5-8	TRBJ2-7	-	TRBD2	TGTGCCAGCAGCCAGCCGGGACTAGCGGGAGCCGAGCAGTACTTC	CASSQPGLAGAEQYF
TRBV5-1	TRBJ1-5	-	-	TGCGTCAGCAGCTTGGCAGGTGTTAGCAATCAGCCCCAGCATTTT	CVSSLAGVSNQPQHF
TRBV6-1	TRBJ2-4	-	TRBD2	TGTGCCAGCAGTGAATCAACTAGCGGGAGTCTGTCGGCCAAAAACATTCAGTACTTC	CASSESTSGSLSAKNIQYF
TRBV11-2	TRBJ2-2	-	TRBD2	TGTGCCAGCAGCTTTCTCGCGGGAGGGCCTTCCGGGGAGCTGTTTTTT	CASSFLAGGPSGELFF
TRBV6-5	TRBJ2-7	-	TRBD1	TGTGCCAGCACCGACAGGGGGTCCTACGAGCAGTACTTC	CASTDRGSYEQYF
TRBV10-1	TRBJ2-2	-	TRBD1	TGCGCCAGCAGCCCCGGGGGACAGGGGAACACCGGGGAGCTGTTTTTT	CASSPGGQGNTGELFF